A selection of T cell receptor beta chains follows, all from one sample in a study of blood T cell repertoires in COVID-19. Method: immunoSEQ multiplex PCR; TCRdb's copy keeps in-frame clones and lacks some. The sample includes about 220,000 clones, approximately 83% of them seen just once. Sequencing was done on a sample of PBMCs or T cells enriched from blood (not recorded which). The receptors originated from a woman in her 40s with acute COVID-19. The CDR3 runs from the conserved cysteine through the conserved F or W. D genes are given only for firm matches. Some rows have no size entry. The others give once, few or many, or a class for an expanded clone.

v_call	j_call	d_call	clone_size	cdr3_nt	cdr3_aa
TRBV30	TRBJ1-1	-	-	TGTGCCTGGAATAGAAACACTGAAGCTTTCTTT	CAWNRNTEAFF
TRBV18	TRBJ2-7	TRBD2	-	TGTGCCAGCTCACCGCCAAGAGAGGGAGGGCCTCGTTACGAGCAGTACTTC	CASSPPREGGPRYEQYF
TRBV19	TRBJ2-1	TRBD2	-	TGTGCCAGTAGCGTTGGACTAGCGGAGCAGTTCTTC	CASSVGLAEQFF
TRBV5-6	TRBJ1-2	-	-	TGTGCCAGCAGAGGCGGCAGGGCGGGCTACACCTTC	CASRGGRAGYTF
TRBV29-1	TRBJ2-5	-	-	TGCAGCGTTGATGTGGTCAGGGGTGTTGAGACCCAGTACTTC	CSVDVVRGVETQYF
TRBV28	TRBJ1-1	TRBD1	-	TGTGCCAGCAGTTTATACGGACAGGGGGTACTAAGCACTGAAGCTTTCTTT	CASSLYGQGVLSTEAFF
TRBV29-1	TRBJ2-7	TRBD1	-	TGCAGCGTGGAGGGGACAGGAGCCTACGAGCAGTACTTC	CSVEGTGAYEQYF
TRBV28	TRBJ1-5	TRBD1	-	TGTGCCAGCAGGCCGACAGGGAGCAATCAGCCCCAGCATTTT	CASRPTGSNQPQHF
TRBV19	TRBJ1-2	TRBD1	-	TGTGCCATCACGACAGGGCTAAACTATGGCTACACCTTC	CAITTGLNYGYTF
TRBV5-6	TRBJ2-1	-	-	TGTGCCAGCAGCTATTGGAGCAGTTTCAATGAGCAGTTCTTC	CASSYWSSFNEQFF
TRBV5-5	TRBJ1-3	TRBD1	-	TGTGCCAGCAGCTTGGACGGACAGGGGGCGAACACCATATATTTT	CASSLDGQGANTIYF
TRBV20-1	TRBJ2-5	-	-	TGCAGTGCTAGTGGAACGGTAGTTAGCGGCTTCAAGGGAGAGACCCAGTACTTC	CSASGTVVSGFKGETQYF
TRBV11-3	TRBJ2-3	TRBD1	-	TGTGCCAGCAGCTATGGGACAGGGGTTTCAGATACGCAGTATTTT	CASSYGTGVSDTQYF
TRBV11-2	TRBJ1-6	TRBD1	many	TGTGCCAGCCATGTATCGGGACAGGGGAATTCACCCCTCCACTTT	CASHVSGQGNSPLHF
TRBV5-1	TRBJ2-5	-	-	TGCGCCAGCAGCCCCGGGGAGACCCAGTACTTC	CASSPGETQYF
TRBV11-2	TRBJ2-7	-	-	TGTGCCAGCAGTCTCCCCGGGACATTTCTCCACGAGCAGTACTTC	CASSLPGTFLHEQYF
TRBV5-1	TRBJ2-1	TRBD2	-	TGCGCCAGCAGCTTGGAACTAGCGGGGGTCAATGAGCAGTTCTTC	CASSLELAGVNEQFF
TRBV11-2	TRBJ2-3	-	-	TGTGCCAGCAGCTCACGGACTGGATTCACAGATACGCAGTATTTT	CASSSRTGFTDTQYF
TRBV4-2	TRBJ2-2	-	-	TGTGCCAGCAGCCAAACCCGGGACACGAACACCGGGGAGCTGTTTTTT	CASSQTRDTNTGELFF
TRBV5-5	TRBJ1-2	TRBD1	-	TGTGCCAGCAGCTTGGGACAGGGTTCTTCTAACTATGGCTACACCTTC	CASSLGQGSSNYGYTF
TRBV5-8	TRBJ2-1	-	once	TGTGCCAGCAGCTCACCTTGGGGGCAGGGAATTTTACATGAGCAGTTCTTC	CASSSPWGQGILHEQFF
TRBV6-2/TRBV6-3	TRBJ1-6	-	-	TGTGCCAGCAGTTTTCGGAATTCACCCCTCCACTTT	CASSFRNSPLHF
TRBV12-3/TRBV12-4	TRBJ2-2	-	-	TGTGCCAGCAGTCCTACTAGGTGGGAGCTGTTTTTT	CASSPTRWELFF
TRBV10-2	TRBJ2-1	-	-	TGCGCCAGCAGTTCGTCAGTTCGCCCTCCCTACAATGAGCAGTTCTTC	CASSSSVRPPYNEQFF
TRBV7-2	TRBJ2-1	-	-	TGTGCCAGCAGCTTAGCGGCAGGGGTTGAGCAGTTCTTC	CASSLAAGVEQFF
TRBV3-1/TRBV3-2	TRBJ2-6	-	-	TGTGCCAGCAGCCAAGATCCGGTGCGGGTCTCTGGGGCCAACGTCCTGACTTTC	CASSQDPVRVSGANVLTF
TRBV19	TRBJ1-3	-	few	TGTGCCAGTATTGGGAGGCTCTCCTCTGGAAACACCATATATTTT	CASIGRLSSGNTIYF
TRBV2	TRBJ1-5	-	-	TGTGCCAGCAGTGAAACTGGGAGCGATCAGCCCCAGCATTTT	CASSETGSDQPQHF
TRBV7-8	TRBJ2-5	-	-	TGTGCCAGCAGCTTAGGTAGCGCCCAAGAGACCCAGTACTTC	CASSLGSAQETQYF
TRBV7-9	TRBJ1-6	-	-	TGTGCCAGCAGCTTAGACGCGGGCAGACCTAATTCACCCCTCCACTTT	CASSLDAGRPNSPLHF
TRBV4-1	TRBJ2-1	-	-	TGCGCCAGCAGCCAAGATGTCCGCGGGAATGAGCAGTTCTTC	CASSQDVRGNEQFF
TRBV15	TRBJ2-5	-	-	TGTGCCACCGCCCAGGGGCTAGAGAGGGGCCAGTACTTC	CATAQGLERGQYF
TRBV6-4	TRBJ2-7	-	-	TGTGCCAGCAGTGCCCCGCCGGGACACCACGAGCAGTACTTC	CASSAPPGHHEQYF
TRBV28	TRBJ1-1	-	-	TGTGCCAGCTGGCCCCAGAGGAGCGCTGAAGCTTTCTTT	CASWPQRSAEAFF
TRBV18	TRBJ2-1	-	-	TGTGCCAGCTTTTCCGACAGCCCCTCCTACAATGAGCAGTTCTTC	CASFSDSPSYNEQFF
TRBV10-3	TRBJ1-1	-	few	TGTGCCATCAGCTCCGGCCAGGGAATAGCTGAAGCTTTCTTT	CAISSGQGIAEAFF
TRBV7-9	TRBJ1-4	-	few	TGTGCCAGCAGCTTAGCGCCGGCAGGGATGGGTGAAAAACTGTTTTTT	CASSLAPAGMGEKLFF
TRBV7-6	TRBJ1-6	-	-	TGTGCCAGCAGCTTAGACCCGAGCTCCTATAATTCACCCCTCCACTTT	CASSLDPSSYNSPLHF
TRBV3-1/TRBV3-2	TRBJ1-5	-	-	TGTGCCAGCAGCCCCCGGGACGGTGCCTCGGGAGCCCAGCATTTT	CASSPRDGASGAQHF
TRBV28	TRBJ2-7	-	-	TGTGCCAGCAGTCCGCCGGGAACCTACGAGCAGTACTTC	CASSPPGTYEQYF
TRBV11-2	TRBJ2-1	TRBD2	-	TGTGCCAGCAGCTGGGGACTAGCCTATGAGCAGTTCTTC	CASSWGLAYEQFF
TRBV6-1	TRBJ1-5	-	-	TGTGCCAGCAGTGAAGGCAGGGTGGGCAATCAGCCCCAGCATTTT	CASSEGRVGNQPQHF
TRBV6-2/TRBV6-3	TRBJ2-7	TRBD2	once	TGTGCCAGCAGTGGGTTCTGGACTAGAACGGTCTACGAGCAGTACTTC	CASSGFWTRTVYEQYF
TRBV28	TRBJ2-7	-	-	TGTGCCAGCAGTCCACGAGGAGGCTACGAGCAGTACTTC	CASSPRGGYEQYF
TRBV11-2	TRBJ2-2	-	-	TGTGCCAGCAAAATAAAGGGGGTTGGGAACACCGGGGAGCTGTTTTTT	CASKIKGVGNTGELFF
TRBV9	TRBJ2-3	-	-	TGTGCCAGCAGCGCCCCTCAACTAGGAGTAAACACAGATACGCAGTATTTT	CASSAPQLGVNTDTQYF